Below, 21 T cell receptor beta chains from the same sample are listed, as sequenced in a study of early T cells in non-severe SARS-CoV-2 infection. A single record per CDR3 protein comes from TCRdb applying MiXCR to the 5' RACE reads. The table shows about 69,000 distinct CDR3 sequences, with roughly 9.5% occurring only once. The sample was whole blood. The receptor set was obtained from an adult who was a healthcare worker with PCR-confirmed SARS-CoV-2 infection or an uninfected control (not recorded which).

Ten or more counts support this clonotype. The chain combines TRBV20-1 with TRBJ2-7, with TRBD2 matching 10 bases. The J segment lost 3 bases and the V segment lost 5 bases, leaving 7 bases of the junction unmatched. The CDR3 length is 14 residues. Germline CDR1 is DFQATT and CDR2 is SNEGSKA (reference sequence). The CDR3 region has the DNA TGCAGTGCTGGAACCGGGACTAGCGACTACGAGCAGTACTTC. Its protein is CSAGTGTSDYEQYF.

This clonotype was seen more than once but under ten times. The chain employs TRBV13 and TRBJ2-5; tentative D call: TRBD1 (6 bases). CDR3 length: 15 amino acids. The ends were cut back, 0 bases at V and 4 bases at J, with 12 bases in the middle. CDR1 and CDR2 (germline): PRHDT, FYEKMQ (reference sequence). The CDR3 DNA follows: TGTGCCAGCAGCTTAGGACTCCTACAGGGAGAGACCCAGTACTTC. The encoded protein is CASSLGLLQGETQYF. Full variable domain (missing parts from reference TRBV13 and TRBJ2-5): AAGVIQSPRHLIKEKRETATLKCYPIPRHDTVYWYQQGPGQDPQFLISFYEKMQSDKGSIPDRFSAQQFSDYHSELNMSSLELGDSALYFCASSLGLLQGETQYFGPGTRLLVL.

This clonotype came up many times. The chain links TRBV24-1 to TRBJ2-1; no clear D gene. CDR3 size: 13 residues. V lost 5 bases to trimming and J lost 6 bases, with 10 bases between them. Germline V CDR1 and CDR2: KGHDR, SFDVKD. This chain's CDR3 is CATSVGSGNEQFF. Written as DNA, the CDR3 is TGTGCCACCAGTGTGGGGTCCGGCAATGAGCAGTTCTTC.

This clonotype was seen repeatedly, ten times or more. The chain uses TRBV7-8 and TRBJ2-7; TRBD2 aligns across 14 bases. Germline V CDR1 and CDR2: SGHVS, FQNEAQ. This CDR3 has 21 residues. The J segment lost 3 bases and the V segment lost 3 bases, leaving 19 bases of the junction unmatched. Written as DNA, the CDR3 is TGTGCCAGCAGCTTCCCCCCCCTCGCGGGACTAGCGGGAGTAGGGCACTACGAGCAGTACTTC. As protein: CASSFPPLAGLAGVGHYEQYF.

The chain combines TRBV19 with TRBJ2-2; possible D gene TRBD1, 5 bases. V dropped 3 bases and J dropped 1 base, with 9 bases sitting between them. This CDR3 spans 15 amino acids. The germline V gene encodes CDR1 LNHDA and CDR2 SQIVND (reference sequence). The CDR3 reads CASSIAQGNTGELFF. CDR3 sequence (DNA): TGTGCCAGTAGTATTGCCCAGGGGAACACCGGGGAGCTGTTTTTT.

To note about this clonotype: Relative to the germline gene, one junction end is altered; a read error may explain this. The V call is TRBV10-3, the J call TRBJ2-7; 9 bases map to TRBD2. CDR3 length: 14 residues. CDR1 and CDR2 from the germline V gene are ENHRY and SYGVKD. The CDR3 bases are TGTGCCATCAACCCCGGGACTAGCAGGATTCACCTATCCTTC. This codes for CAINPGTSRIHLSF.

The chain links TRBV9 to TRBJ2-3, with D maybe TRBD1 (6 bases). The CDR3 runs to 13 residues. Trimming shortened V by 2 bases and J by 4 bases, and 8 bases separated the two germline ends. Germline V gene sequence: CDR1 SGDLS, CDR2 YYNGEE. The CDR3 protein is CASSVDRSDTQYF. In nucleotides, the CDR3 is TGTGCCAGCAGCGTTGACAGGTCAGATACGCAGTATTTT.

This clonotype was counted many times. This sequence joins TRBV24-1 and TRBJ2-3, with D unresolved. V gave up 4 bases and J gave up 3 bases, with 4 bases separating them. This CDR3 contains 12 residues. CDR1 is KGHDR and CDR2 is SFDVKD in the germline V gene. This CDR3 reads CATSELTDTQYF. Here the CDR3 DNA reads TGTGCCACCAGTGAGTTAACAGATACGCAGTATTTT.

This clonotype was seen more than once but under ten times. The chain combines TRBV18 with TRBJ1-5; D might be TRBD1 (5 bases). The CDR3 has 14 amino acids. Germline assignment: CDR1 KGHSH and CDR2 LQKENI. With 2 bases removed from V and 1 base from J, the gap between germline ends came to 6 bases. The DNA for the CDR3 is TGTGCCAGCTCACCAGGACACAGCAATCAGCCCCAGCATTTT. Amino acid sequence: CASSPGHSNQPQHF.

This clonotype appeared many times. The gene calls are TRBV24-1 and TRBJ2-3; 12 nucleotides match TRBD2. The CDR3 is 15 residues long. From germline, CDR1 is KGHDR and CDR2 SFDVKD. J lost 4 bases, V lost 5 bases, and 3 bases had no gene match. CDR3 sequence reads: CATSGASGGADTQYF. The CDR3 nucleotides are TGTGCCACCAGTGGGGCTAGCGGGGGGGCAGATACGCAGTATTTT.

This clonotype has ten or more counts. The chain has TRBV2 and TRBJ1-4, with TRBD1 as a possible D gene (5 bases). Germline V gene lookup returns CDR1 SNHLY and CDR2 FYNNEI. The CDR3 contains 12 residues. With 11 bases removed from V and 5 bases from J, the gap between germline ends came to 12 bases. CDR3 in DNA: TGTGCCGGTTCTGGACAAAATGAAAAACTGTTTTTT. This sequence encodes CAGSGQNEKLFF.

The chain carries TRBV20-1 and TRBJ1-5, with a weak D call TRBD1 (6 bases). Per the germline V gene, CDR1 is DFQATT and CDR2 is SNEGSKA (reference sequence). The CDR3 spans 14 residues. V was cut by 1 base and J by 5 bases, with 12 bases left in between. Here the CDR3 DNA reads TGCAGTGCTAGAGTAGGGACAAGCCATCAGCCCCAGCATTTT. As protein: CSARVGTSHQPQHF.

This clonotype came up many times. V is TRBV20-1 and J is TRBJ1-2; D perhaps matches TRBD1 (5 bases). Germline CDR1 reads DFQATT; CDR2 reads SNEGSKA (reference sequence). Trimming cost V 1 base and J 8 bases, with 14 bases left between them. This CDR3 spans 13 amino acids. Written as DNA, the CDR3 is TGCAGTGCTAGAGTGGGCGGGACGGAAGGCTACACCTTC. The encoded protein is CSARVGGTEGYTF.

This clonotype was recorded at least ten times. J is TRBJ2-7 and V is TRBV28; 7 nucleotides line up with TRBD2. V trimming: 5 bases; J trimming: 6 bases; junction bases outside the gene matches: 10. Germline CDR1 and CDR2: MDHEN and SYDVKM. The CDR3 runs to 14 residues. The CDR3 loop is CASSRQAGDLEQYF. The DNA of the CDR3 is TGTGCCAGCAGTCGCCAGGCGGGAGATCTCGAGCAGTACTTC.

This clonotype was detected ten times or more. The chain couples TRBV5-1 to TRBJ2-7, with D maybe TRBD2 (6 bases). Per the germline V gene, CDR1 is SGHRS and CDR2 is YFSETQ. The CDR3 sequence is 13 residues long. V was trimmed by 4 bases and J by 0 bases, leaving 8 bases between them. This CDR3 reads CASSPGLSYEQYF. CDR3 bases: TGCGCCAGCAGCCCGGGACTCTCCTACGAGCAGTACTTC.

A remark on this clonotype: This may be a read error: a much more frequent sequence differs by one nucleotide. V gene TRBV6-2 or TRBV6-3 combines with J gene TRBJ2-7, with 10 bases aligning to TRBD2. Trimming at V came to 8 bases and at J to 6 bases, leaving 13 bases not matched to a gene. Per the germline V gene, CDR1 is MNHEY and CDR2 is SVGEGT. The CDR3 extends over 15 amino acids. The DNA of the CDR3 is TGTGCCAGCCAGCTCTCTAGCGGGAGAGGGTGCGAGCAGTACTTC. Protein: CASQLSSGRGCEQYF.

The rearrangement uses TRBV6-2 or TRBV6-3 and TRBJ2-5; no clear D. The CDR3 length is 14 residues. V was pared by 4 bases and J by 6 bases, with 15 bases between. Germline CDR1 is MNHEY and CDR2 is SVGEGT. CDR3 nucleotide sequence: TGTGCCAGCAGTTCTGTGCCGGCAATGAAGACCCAGTACTTC. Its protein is CASSSVPAMKTQYF.

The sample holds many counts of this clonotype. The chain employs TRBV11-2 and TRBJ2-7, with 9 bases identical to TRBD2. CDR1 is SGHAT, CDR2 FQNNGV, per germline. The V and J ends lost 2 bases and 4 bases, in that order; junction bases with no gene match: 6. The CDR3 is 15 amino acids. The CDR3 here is CASSLIGREGYEQYF. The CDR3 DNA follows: TGTGCCAGCAGCTTAATTGGGCGGGAGGGGTACGAGCAGTACTTC.

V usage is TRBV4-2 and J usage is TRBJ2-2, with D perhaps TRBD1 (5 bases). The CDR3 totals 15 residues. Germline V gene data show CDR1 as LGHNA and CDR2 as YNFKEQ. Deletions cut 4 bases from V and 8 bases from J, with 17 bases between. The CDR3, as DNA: TGTGCCAGCAGCCTCTCGGCACAGGTGGAGGGGGAGCTGTTTTTT. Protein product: CASSLSAQVEGELFF.

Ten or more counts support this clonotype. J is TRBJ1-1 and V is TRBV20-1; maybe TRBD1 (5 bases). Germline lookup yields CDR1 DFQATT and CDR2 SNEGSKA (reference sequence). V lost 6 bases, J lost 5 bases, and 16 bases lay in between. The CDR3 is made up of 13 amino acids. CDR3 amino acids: CSAPRAGLTEAFF. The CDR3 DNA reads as TGCAGTGCCCCTCGGGCAGGGTTGACTGAAGCTTTCTTT.

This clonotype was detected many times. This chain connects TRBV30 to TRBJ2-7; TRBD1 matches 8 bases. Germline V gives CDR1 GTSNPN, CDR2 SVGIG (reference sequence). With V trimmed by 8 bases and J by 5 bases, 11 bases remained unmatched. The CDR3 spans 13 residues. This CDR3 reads CAHQSGGFHEQYF. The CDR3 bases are TGTGCCCATCAGTCAGGGGGCTTCCACGAGCAGTACTTC.